This TCR beta chain was found in a study of T cells after yellow fever vaccination. General observations from the study: The booster saw the reappearance of most primary-vaccination clones (more than 95% CD4, 80% to 90% CD8).

The CDR3 has 15 amino acids. CDR1 and CDR2 (germline): MNHEY, SVGEGT. V shed 5 bases, J shed 2 bases, and the junction held 6 bases outside the gene matches. TCRdb called the 5' RACE reads again in MiXCR, with one record for every CDR3 protein. The sample holds some 320,000 distinct CDR3 sequences, approximately 4% seen once. Notes on this clonotype: What it binds is not known.

The rearrangement joins TRBV6-2 or TRBV6-3 to TRBJ2-5; 9 bases are shared with TRBD1. Specimen: PBMCs, collected 5 days after the yellow fever booster vaccination. The clonotype comes from a man between 18 and 29 years old who received the YFV17D yellow fever vaccine. The CDR3 is CASSDQTGGQETQYF. The CDR3 DNA is TGTGCCAGCAGTGACCAGACAGGGGGACAAGAGACCCAGTACTTC.